This is a list of T cell receptor beta chains from one sample in a study of blood T cell repertoires in COVID-19. Assay: immunoSEQ multiplex PCR; the TCRdb copy retains only in-frame clones and omits some. The sample carries fewer than 60,000 clones, about four fifths recorded once. Specimen: peripheral blood. The receptors originated from a woman of 80 years or more with COVID-19, enrolled during active disease. CDR3s include the opening cysteine and the closing phenylalanine or tryptophan. D genes are given only for firm matches. Not all rows give a size; the values are once, few, many and, for expanded clones, a class.

CDR3 length,clone size,V gene,D gene,J gene,CDR3 DNA,CDR3 protein
13,NA,TRBV2,TRBD1,TRBJ2-1,TGTGCCAGCAGTGCTACAGGGGTAGGGGAGCAGTTCTTC,CASSATGVGEQFF
15,NA,TRBV6-5,TRBD2,TRBJ2-1,TGTGCCAGCAGGCGGTGGGCGGGAGGCCTCAATGAGCAGTTCTTC,CASRRWAGGLNEQFF
15,NA,TRBV19,TRBD1,TRBJ2-1,TGTGCCAGTAGTACCGCGACAGGGACCTACAATGAGCAGTTCTTC,CASSTATGTYNEQFF
15,many,TRBV6-5,NA,TRBJ2-1,TGTGCCAGCAGTAGCACGGAGAGCTCCTACAATGAGCAGTTCTTC,CASSSTESSYNEQFF
12,NA,TRBV30,NA,TRBJ2-2,TGTGCCTGGGTAGGACAGACCGGGGAGCTGTTTTTT,CAWVGQTGELFF
14,NA,TRBV2,NA,TRBJ2-1,TGTGCCAGCAGCCCGGGAGCCAGGGACTATGAGCAGTTCTTC,CASSPGARDYEQFF
14,few,TRBV7-9,NA,TRBJ2-7,TGTGCCAGCAGCTTAGGGGGCATCTCCTACGAGCAGTACTTC,CASSLGGISYEQYF
17,NA,TRBV5-1,TRBD2,TRBJ2-2,TGCGCCAGCAGCCCCCGACTAGCGGGAGGGCTAACCGGGGAGCTGTTTTTT,CASSPRLAGGLTGELFF
12,NA,TRBV6-2/TRBV6-3,NA,TRBJ2-7,TGTGCCAGCAGTATGGGGCCCTACGAGCAGTACTTC,CASSMGPYEQYF
16,NA,TRBV28,NA,TRBJ1-5,TGTGCCAGCAGCCCCCAGAACACCCGTAGCAATCAGCCCCAGCATTTT,CASSPQNTRSNQPQHF
15,NA,TRBV28,NA,TRBJ1-5,TGTGCCAGCAGCTACAGGGTAAGAGGCAATCAGCCCCAGCATTTT,CASSYRVRGNQPQHF
12,NA,TRBV18,NA,TRBJ2-7,TGTGCCAGCTCACCAGGGAAGGGAGGGCAGTACTTC,CASSPGKGGQYF
13,NA,TRBV27,NA,TRBJ1-2,TGTGCCAGCAGCGACCCAGGGTCTAATGGCTACACCTTC,CASSDPGSNGYTF
14,NA,TRBV15,NA,TRBJ2-1,TGTGCCACCAGCAAATACTCAGGTTACAATGAGCAGTTCTTC,CATSKYSGYNEQFF
17,NA,TRBV4-1,TRBD1,TRBJ2-3,TGCGCCAGCAGCCGCATAACCGGGACAGGGTCAACAGATACGCAGTATTTT,CASSRITGTGSTDTQYF
15,NA,TRBV6-6,TRBD2,TRBJ2-7,TGTGCCAGCAGTTTTGGACTAGCGGACCTCAACGAGCAGTACTTC,CASSFGLADLNEQYF
14,NA,TRBV19,TRBD2,TRBJ2-3,TGTGCCAGTAGTATAGTGGCGGGAGCCGATACGCAGTATTTT,CASSIVAGADTQYF
14,NA,TRBV6-5,TRBD2,TRBJ2-2,TGTGCCAGCAGTTACGGGACTAGCGGCGGGGAGCTGTTTTTT,CASSYGTSGGELFF
15,NA,TRBV19,TRBD2,TRBJ2-5,TGTGCCAGTAGGAGACTAGCGGGAGAGGGAGAGACCCAGTACTTC,CASRRLAGEGETQYF
14,NA,TRBV27,TRBD1,TRBJ1-5,TGTGCCAGCAGTTCACAGGGGGCTCGACAGCCCCAGCATTTT,CASSSQGARQPQHF
16,once,TRBV7-2,TRBD2,TRBJ2-1,TGTGCCAGCAGTGACAGGAGCGGGAGGACAAGGTATGAGCAGTTCTTC,CASSDRSGRTRYEQFF
16,NA,TRBV6-5,NA,TRBJ2-2,TGTGCCAGCAGTTACTCCAGACAGTCGAACACCGGGGAGCTGTTTTTT,CASSYSRQSNTGELFF
15,many,TRBV6-6,NA,TRBJ2-5,TGTGCCAGCAGTGCTCTTCCGGGACTCCCAGAGACCCAGTACTTC,CASSALPGLPETQYF
15,few,TRBV9,NA,TRBJ2-3,TGTGCCAGCAGCGTAGAGACGGGAAGCACAGATACGCAGTATTTT,CASSVETGSTDTQYF
13,NA,TRBV27,NA,TRBJ1-5,TGTGCCAGCAGTTTATCCCTTAATCAGCCCCAGCATTTT,CASSLSLNQPQHF
14,NA,TRBV29-1,TRBD2,TRBJ2-7,TGCAGCGTTGAGGTCCCTAGCGGTGGTTACGAGCAGTACTTC,CSVEVPSGGYEQYF
15,NA,TRBV3-1/TRBV3-2,NA,TRBJ2-4,TGTGCCAGCAGCGCAATTTCCCTGTCAGGTCACATTCAGTACTTC,CASSAISLSGHIQYF
13,once,TRBV6-5,NA,TRBJ2-1,TGTGCCAGTGCCGGAGGGGGAGGGAATGAGCAGTTCTTC,CASAGGGGNEQFF
15,NA,TRBV5-1,TRBD1,TRBJ1-1,TGCGCCAGCAGCTTGGAAAGGGGGCCGGGGACTGAAGCTTTCTTT,CASSLERGPGTEAFF
17,NA,TRBV5-1,TRBD2,TRBJ2-2,TGCGCCAGCAGCTCCGGCTCTAGCGGGAGTCGTACCGGGGAGCTGTTTTTT,CASSSGSSGSRTGELFF
13,NA,TRBV27,NA,TRBJ2-5,TGTGCCAGCAGTCCGGACCGCCTGAGGGCCCAGTACTTC,CASSPDRLRAQYF
15,NA,TRBV5-8,TRBD1,TRBJ1-6,TGTGCCAGCAGCTCACAGGGGGCAGCTTATTCACCCCTCCACTTT,CASSSQGAAYSPLHF
17,NA,TRBV10-3,TRBD2,TRBJ2-1,TGTGCCATCAGTGAAACAGCGGGAGGGGGAGGCGTCAATGAGCAGTTCTTC,CAISETAGGGGVNEQFF
11,NA,TRBV5-1,NA,TRBJ2-1,TGCGCCAGCAGCACACAGGTTGAGCAGTTCTTC,CASSTQVEQFF
17,NA,TRBV3-1/TRBV3-2,NA,TRBJ2-1,TGTGCCAGCAGCCAAGGCAGGGGGGAGATTTACTACAATGAGCAGTTCTTC,CASSQGRGEIYYNEQFF
16,NA,TRBV6-5,TRBD2,TRBJ2-1,TGTGCCAGCAGTTCCTCGACTAGCGTTGCCTACAATGAGCAGTTCTTC,CASSSSTSVAYNEQFF
15,NA,TRBV2,NA,TRBJ2-7,TGTGCCAGCAGTGAGTCTAGCGTAAAGCGCCACGAGCAGTACTTC,CASSESSVKRHEQYF
15,NA,TRBV27,TRBD2,TRBJ2-1,TGTGCCAGCAGTTTAGGGACTAGCGGGTACAATGAGCAGTTCTTC,CASSLGTSGYNEQFF
16,once,TRBV21-1,NA,TRBJ2-7,TGTGCCAGCAGCAAAGACCGGGACAGGGGGACCTACGAGCAGTACTTC,CASSKDRDRGTYEQYF
15,NA,TRBV18,NA,TRBJ1-5,TGTGCCAGCTCACCCCTAGGACACAGCAATCAGCCCCAGCATTTT,CASSPLGHSNQPQHF
12,once,TRBV15,NA,TRBJ2-1,TGTGCCACCAGCAGAGATTCGCGTGAGCAGTTCTTC,CATSRDSREQFF
20,once,TRBV15,TRBD1,TRBJ2-1,TGTGCCACCAGCAGATCGTTCGGGACAGACGATTATAGCTCCTACAATGAGCAGTTCTTC,CATSRSFGTDDYSSYNEQFF
15,once,TRBV24-1,TRBD2,TRBJ2-1,TGTGCCACCAGCCCGGGACTAGCAAATTTAAATGAGCAGTTCTTC,CATSPGLANLNEQFF
12,NA,TRBV7-8,NA,TRBJ2-7,TGTGCCAGCAGCCAACCCGAGTACGAGCAGTACTTC,CASSQPEYEQYF
15,NA,TRBV2,TRBD1,TRBJ1-2,TGTGCCAGCAGGGGACAGGGGGTAAATGGCTATGGCTACACCTTC,CASRGQGVNGYGYTF